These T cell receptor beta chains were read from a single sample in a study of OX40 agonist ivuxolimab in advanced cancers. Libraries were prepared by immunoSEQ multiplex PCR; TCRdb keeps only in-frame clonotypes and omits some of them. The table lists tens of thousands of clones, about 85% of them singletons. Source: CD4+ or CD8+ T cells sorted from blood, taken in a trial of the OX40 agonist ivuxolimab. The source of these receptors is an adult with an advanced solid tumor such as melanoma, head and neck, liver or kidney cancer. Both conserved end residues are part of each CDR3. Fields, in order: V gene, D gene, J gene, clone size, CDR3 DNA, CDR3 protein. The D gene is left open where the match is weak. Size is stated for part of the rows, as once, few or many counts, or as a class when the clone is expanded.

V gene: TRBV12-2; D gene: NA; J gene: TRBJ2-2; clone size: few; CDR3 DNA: TGTGCAAGTCGCTTAGCTAGCGGGAGCACCGGGGAGCTGTTTTTT; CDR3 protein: CASRLASGSTGELFF
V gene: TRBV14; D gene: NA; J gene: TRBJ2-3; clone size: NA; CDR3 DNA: TGTGCCAGCAGCCTCGGGGCCTCGGTTACGCAGTATTTT; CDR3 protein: CASSLGASVTQYF
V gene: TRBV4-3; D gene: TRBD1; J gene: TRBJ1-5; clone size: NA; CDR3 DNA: TGCGCCAGCAGCCAAGGGACAGGGAACCGTCAGCCCCAGCATTTT; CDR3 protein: CASSQGTGNRQPQHF
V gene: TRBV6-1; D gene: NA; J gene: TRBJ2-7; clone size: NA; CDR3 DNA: TGTGCCAGCAGTGAATGGCTAGGGTCGGGAGCTTACGAGCAGTACTTC; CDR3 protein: CASSEWLGSGAYEQYF
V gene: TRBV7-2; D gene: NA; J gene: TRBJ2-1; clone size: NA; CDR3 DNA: TGTGCCAGCAGCTACCAGGGAACCGGGCTCAATGAGCAGTTCTTC; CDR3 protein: CASSYQGTGLNEQFF
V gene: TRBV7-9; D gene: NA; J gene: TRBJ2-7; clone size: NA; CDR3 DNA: TGTGCCAGCAGCTTAGCACTAGCAGGTCACGAGCAGTACTTC; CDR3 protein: CASSLALAGHEQYF
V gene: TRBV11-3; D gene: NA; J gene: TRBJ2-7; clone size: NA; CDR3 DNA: TGTGCCAGCAGCTTAAACCCGTGGTTCGTTGAGCAGTACTTC; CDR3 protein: CASSLNPWFVEQYF
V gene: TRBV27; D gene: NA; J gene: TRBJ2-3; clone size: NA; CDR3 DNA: TGTGCCAGCAGTTTCGGGGATACGCAGTATTTT; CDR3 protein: CASSFGDTQYF
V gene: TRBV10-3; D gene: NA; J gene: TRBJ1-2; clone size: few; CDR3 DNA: TGTGCCATCAGTGATTCCACCGGGTACACGGATGGCTACACCTTC; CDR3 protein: CAISDSTGYTDGYTF
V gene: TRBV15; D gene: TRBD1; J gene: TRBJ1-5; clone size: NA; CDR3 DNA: TGTGCCACCAGCAGAGGGGACAGTGGCAATCAGCCCCAGCATTTT; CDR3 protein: CATSRGDSGNQPQHF
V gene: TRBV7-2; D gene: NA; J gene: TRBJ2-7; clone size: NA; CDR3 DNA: TGTGCCAGCAGCTTAGAAAGTTCCAGGGCCACCTACGAGCAGTACTTC; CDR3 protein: CASSLESSRATYEQYF
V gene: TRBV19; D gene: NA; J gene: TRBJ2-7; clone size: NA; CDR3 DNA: TGTGCCAGTAGTATAGGCCCCGAGACCTACGAGCAGTACTTC; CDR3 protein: CASSIGPETYEQYF
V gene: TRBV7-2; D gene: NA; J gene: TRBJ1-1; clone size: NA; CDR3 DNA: TGTGCCAGCAGCTTAGCTTCTCAGGGACCTGAAGCTTTCTTT; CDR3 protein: CASSLASQGPEAFF
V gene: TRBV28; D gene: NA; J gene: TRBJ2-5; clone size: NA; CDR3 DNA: TGTGCCAGCAGGAGGGGGGTCCTAGAGACCCAGTACTTC; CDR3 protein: CASRRGVLETQYF
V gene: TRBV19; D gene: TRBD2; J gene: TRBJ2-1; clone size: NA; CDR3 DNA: TGTGCCAGTAGTATAGATCTAGCGGGATCACCTGAGCAGTTCTTC; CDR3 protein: CASSIDLAGSPEQFF
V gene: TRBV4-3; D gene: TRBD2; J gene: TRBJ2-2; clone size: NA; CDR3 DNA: TGCGCCAGCAGAGGACTAGCGACCACCGGGGAGCTGTTTTTT; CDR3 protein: CASRGLATTGELFF
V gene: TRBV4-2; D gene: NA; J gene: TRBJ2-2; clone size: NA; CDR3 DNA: TGTGCCAGCAGCCTCCGGGGGTCGGGCACCGGGGAGCTGTTTTTT; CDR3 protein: CASSLRGSGTGELFF
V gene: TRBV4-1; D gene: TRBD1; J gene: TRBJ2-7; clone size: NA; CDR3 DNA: TGCGCCAGCAGCCATGGGACAGGGTTAGAGCAGTACTTC; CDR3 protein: CASSHGTGLEQYF
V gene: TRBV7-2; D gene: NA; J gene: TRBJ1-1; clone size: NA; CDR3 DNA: TGTGCCAGCAGCTTAAGGGTTTCGAACACTGAAGCTTTCTTT; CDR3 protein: CASSLRVSNTEAFF
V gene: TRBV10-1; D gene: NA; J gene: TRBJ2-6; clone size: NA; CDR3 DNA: TGCGCCAGCAGTGAGTCGAAACCAGTGACTGGGGCCAACGTCCTGACTTTC; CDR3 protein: CASSESKPVTGANVLTF
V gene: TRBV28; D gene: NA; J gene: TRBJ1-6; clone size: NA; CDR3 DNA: TGTGCCAGCAGTTTCTCCGGGGAGGATAATTCACCCCTCCACTTT; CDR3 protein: CASSFSGEDNSPLHF
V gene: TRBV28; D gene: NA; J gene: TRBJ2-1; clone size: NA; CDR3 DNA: TGTGCCAGCAGCTGGGACTTAACGTTCTTC; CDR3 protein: CASSWDLTFF
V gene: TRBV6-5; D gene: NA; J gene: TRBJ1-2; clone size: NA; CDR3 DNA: TGTGCCAGCAGTCCGGGTGGCGTTGGCTATGGCTACACCTTC; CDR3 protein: CASSPGGVGYGYTF
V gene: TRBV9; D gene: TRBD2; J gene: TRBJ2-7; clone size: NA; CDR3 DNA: TGTGCCAGCAGCCAGACTAGCGGAGGAGACTACGAGCAGTACTTC; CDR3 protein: CASSQTSGGDYEQYF
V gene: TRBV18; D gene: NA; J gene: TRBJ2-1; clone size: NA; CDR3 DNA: TGTGCCAGCTCACCCCGGGGGGCCCGCCCCAATGAGCAGTTCTTC; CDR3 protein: CASSPRGARPNEQFF
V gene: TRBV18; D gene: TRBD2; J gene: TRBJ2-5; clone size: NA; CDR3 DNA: TGTGCCAGCTCGTTAGCGGGAGCCCAAGAGACCCAGTACTTC; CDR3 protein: CASSLAGAQETQYF
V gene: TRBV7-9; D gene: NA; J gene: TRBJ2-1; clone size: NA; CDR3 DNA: TGTGCCAGCAGCTACGATCTGGGTGAGCAGTTCTTC; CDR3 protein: CASSYDLGEQFF
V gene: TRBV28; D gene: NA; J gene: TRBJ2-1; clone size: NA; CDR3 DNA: TGTGCCAGCAGTTTGTCGTCTGTCACTCTCAATGAGCAGTTCTTC; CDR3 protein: CASSLSSVTLNEQFF
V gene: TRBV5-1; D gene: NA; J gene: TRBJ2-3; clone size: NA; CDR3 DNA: TGCGCCAGCAGCGCACGGACTTTAGATACGCAGTATTTT; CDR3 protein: CASSARTLDTQYF
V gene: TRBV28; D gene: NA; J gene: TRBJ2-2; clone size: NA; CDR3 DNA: TGTGCCAGCAGCTTAGCGTTTGGGGGGCCCACCGGGGAGCTGTTTTTT; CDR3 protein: CASSLAFGGPTGELFF
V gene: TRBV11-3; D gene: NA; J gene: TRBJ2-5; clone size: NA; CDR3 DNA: TGTGCCAGCAGCTCCGCCGGGGACGAACAAGAGACCCAGTACTTC; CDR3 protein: CASSSAGDEQETQYF
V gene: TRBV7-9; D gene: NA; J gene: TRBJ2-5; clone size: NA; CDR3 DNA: TGTGCCAGCAGCTTAGCGCTAGGGCTACAAGAGACCCAGTACTTC; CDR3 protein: CASSLALGLQETQYF
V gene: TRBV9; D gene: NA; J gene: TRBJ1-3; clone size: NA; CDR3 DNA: TGTGCCAGCAGCGTAGGGGCAGACTCTGGAAACACCATATATTTT; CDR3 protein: CASSVGADSGNTIYF
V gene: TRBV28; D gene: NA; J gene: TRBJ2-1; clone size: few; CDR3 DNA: TGTGCTTGCAGCCCCGCTGGCGGCCCATACAATGAGCAGTTCTTC; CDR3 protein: CACSPAGGPYNEQFF
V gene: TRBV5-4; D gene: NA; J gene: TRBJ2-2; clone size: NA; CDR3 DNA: TGTGCCAGCAGCACAGGGACTGACGGAGGGGAGCTGTTTTTT; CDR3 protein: CASSTGTDGGELFF
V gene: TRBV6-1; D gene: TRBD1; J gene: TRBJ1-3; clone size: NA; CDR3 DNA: TGTGCCAGCAGTGAACGGGGACAGCGGTCTGGAAACACCATATATTTT; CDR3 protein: CASSERGQRSGNTIYF
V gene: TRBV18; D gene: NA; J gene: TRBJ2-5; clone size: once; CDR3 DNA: TGTGCCAGCTCACCCCGGACAGTAGGAGAGACCCAGTACTTC; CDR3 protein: CASSPRTVGETQYF
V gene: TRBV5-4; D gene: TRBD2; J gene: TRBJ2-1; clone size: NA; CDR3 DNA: TGTGCCAGCAGCCCTAGACTAGCGGGAGACAATGAGCAGTTCTTC; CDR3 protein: CASSPRLAGDNEQFF
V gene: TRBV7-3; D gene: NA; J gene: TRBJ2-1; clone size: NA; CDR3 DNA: TGTGCCAGCAGCTTCGGTGCTAGCATCTACAATGAGCAGTTCTTC; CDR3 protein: CASSFGASIYNEQFF
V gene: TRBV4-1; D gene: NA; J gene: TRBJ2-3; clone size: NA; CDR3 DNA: TGCGCCAGCAGCCAAGGATCGGCGCCAGGGGTAGATACGCAGTATTTT; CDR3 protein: CASSQGSAPGVDTQYF
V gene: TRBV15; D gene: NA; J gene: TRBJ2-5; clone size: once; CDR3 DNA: TGTGCCACCAGCACCGCGACGATACAAGAGACCCAGTACTTC; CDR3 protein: CATSTATIQETQYF
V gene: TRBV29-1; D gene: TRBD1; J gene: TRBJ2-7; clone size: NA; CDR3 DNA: TGCAGCGCCGGGACAGCCTACGAGCAGTACTTC; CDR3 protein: CSAGTAYEQYF
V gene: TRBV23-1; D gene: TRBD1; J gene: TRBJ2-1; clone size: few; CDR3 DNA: TGCGCCAGCGGTGGGGACAGGAGTACATTCTATGAGCAGTTCTTC; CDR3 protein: CASGGDRSTFYEQFF
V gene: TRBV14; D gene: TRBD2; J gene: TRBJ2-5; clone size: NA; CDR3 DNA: TGTGCCAGCAGCCAAGATCCCCGGGCGGGAGGTCTAGAGACCCAGTACTTC; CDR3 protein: CASSQDPRAGGLETQYF
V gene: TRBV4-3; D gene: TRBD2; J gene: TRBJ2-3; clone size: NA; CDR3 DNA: TGCGCCAGCAGCCGGGGATATAGCGGGAGGACCCCAGATACGCAGTATTTT; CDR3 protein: CASSRGYSGRTPDTQYF
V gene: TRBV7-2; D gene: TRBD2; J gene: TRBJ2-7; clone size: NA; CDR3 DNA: TGTGCCAGCAGCTCTAGCGGGATGAAGTACTTC; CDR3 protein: CASSSSGMKYF
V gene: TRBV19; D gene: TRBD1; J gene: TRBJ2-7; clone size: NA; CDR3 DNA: TGTGCCAGTAGTCCAACCGGGACAGGGGGCGACGAGCAGTACTTC; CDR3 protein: CASSPTGTGGDEQYF
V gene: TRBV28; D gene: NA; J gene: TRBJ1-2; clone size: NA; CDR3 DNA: TGTGCCAGCAGGGGCCTCGGGTTGGGCTACACCTTC; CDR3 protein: CASRGLGLGYTF
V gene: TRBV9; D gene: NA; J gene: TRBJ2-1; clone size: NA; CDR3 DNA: TGTGCCAGCAGCGTCTCGACAGTTGAGCAGTTCTTC; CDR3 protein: CASSVSTVEQFF
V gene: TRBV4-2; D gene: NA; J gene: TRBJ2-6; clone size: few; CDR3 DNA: TGTGCCAGCAGCCAAGATACGGGGGCTGGGGCCAACGTCCTGACTTTC; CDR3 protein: CASSQDTGAGANVLTF
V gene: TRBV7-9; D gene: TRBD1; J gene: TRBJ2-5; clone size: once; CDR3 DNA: TGTGCCAGCAGCTCATTATTGACAGGGGCGGGGGAGACCCAGTACTTC; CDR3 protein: CASSSLLTGAGETQYF
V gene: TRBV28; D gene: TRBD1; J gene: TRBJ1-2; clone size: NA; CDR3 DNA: TGTGCCAGCAGTCCCCCAGGGGGGGCAGTCTATGGCTACACCTTC; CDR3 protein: CASSPPGGAVYGYTF
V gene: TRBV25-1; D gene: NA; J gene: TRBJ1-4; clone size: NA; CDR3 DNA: TGTGCCAGCAGTGAACCTCGACGGGAAGAAAAACTGTTTTTT; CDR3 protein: CASSEPRREEKLFF
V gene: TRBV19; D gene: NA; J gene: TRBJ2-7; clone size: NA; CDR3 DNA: TGTGCCAGTAGTGACTTCAGGTACGAGCAGTACTTC; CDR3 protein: CASSDFRYEQYF
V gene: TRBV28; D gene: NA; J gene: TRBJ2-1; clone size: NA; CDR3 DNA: TGTGCCAGCAAGCCCAGCGGACTCTCCTACAATGAGCAGTTCTTC; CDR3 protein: CASKPSGLSYNEQFF